The present T cell receptor (beta chain) was sequenced within a study of T-cell reconstitution after alpha-beta-depleted transplantation in children. As it was prepared, the TCRbeta library received unique molecular identifiers. One entry per CDR3 protein, called by TCRdb with MiXCR from the PCR reads. The sample yields 400,000 to 500,000 distinct CDR3 sequences, 11% seen once. This clonotype turned up a few times. Trimming left V 0 bases short and J 3 bases short, with 16 bases between. CDR3 length: 16 amino acids. Germline CDR1 reads SGHRS; CDR2 reads YFSETQ. This clonotype originated in a human donor who donated a stem cell graft to a child with acute myeloid leukemia. The rearrangement links TRBV5-1 to TRBJ2-7; weak D call: TRBD1 (5 bases). The sequenced sample was PBMCs from the stem cell graft donor, obtained from the stem cell graft. Here the CDR3 reads CASSLGTGLGGYEQYF. In DNA, the CDR3 is TGCGCCAGCAGCTTGGGTACAGGCCTCGGCGGCTACGAGCAGTACTTC.